This T cell receptor beta chain stems from a study of OX40 agonist ivuxolimab in advanced cancers. V trimming: 0 bases; J trimming: 0 bases; junction bases outside the gene matches: 6. The V gene's germline CDR1 is SGHRS and CDR2 YFSETQ. The CDR3 is made up of 17 amino acids. The assay was immunoSEQ multiplex PCR, and TCRdb's table has in-frame clones only and misses some. The sample lists 53,000 or so clones; more than 75% were seen once. The sample was CD4+ or CD8+ T cells sorted from blood, taken in a trial of the OX40 agonist ivuxolimab. The chain combines TRBV5-1 with TRBJ1-3; 7 nucleotides match TRBD1. The TCR sequence derives from an adult with an advanced solid tumor such as melanoma, head and neck, liver or kidney cancer. The CDR3 DNA follows: TGCGCCAGCAGCTTGGTGGGGACAGCCTCCTCTGGAAACACCATATATTTT. This translates into CASSLVGTASSGNTIYF.